This T cell receptor (beta chain) comes out of a study of blood T cell repertoires in COVID-19. The CDR3 covers 14 residues. V lost 4 bases to trimming and J lost 4 bases; unmatched junction nucleotides: 5. In germline, CDR1 is SGHAT, CDR2 FQNNGV. Repertoires were generated with immunoSEQ multiplex PCR, while TCRdb's copy carries only in-frame clones and drops some. The table records under 350,000 clones, roughly 90% of them present only once. Enrolment of Seattle patients took place during active infection, and they were followed longitudinally. This chain links TRBV11-2 with TRBJ1-1; 8 nucleotides line up with TRBD1. Specimen: peripheral blood. This clonotype was obtained from a woman aged 25 to 39 with COVID-19, enrolled during active disease. CDR3 in DNA: TGTGCCAGCAGCTCGGACAGGGTAGTCACTGAAGCTTTCTTT. Translating gives CASSSDRVVTEAFF.